In this sample, the clone carrying this T cell receptor beta chain turned up a few times. The antigen is undetermined. Using unique molecular identifiers, the investigators prepared the TCRbeta library. In TCRdb, the PCR reads were re-called with MiXCR into one record per CDR3 protein. Of around 960,000 distinct CDR3 sequences listed, about 29% were seen once; the top ten hold 25% to 35%. V was trimmed by 6 bases and J by 2 bases, leaving 14 bases between them. There are 14 residues in the CDR3. This entry comes from a study of T-cell reconstitution after alpha-beta-depleted transplantation in children. General study findings and limits: The authors attributed T-cell counts and diversity one year after transplant mostly to newly produced T cells. Expanded clones from the graft, numbering several hundred, reportedly supplied alpha-beta T cells about two months after transplant. For some patients, TCRbeta diversity was high at day 60 because of recipient T cells and thymic progenitors that survived.

Sample: PBMCs, mostly from graft donor cells, taken 360 days after TCRalphabeta/CD19-depleted stem cell transplant. This TCR was sampled from a boy in the first two years of life who had a stem cell transplant for SCID, so the T cells may come from the graft donor. The chain links TRBV12-3 or TRBV12-4 to TRBJ2-7; D might be TRBD2 (6 bases). The CDR3: CASSRSGVPYEQYF. The DNA of the CDR3 is TGTGCCAGCAGCCGTTCGGGGGTCCCCTACGAGCAGTACTTC.